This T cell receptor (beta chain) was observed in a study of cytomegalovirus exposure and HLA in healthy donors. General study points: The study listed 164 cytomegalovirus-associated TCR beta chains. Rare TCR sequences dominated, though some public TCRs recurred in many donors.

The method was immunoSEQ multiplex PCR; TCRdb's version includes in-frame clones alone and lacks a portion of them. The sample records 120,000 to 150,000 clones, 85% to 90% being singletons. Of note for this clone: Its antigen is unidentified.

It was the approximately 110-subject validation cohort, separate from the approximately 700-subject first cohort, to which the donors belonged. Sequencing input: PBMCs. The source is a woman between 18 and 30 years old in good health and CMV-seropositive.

CDR3 coding DNA: TGCAGCGTTGAAGGAGGCGGGCGGACTGAAGCTTTCTTT. Protein sequence: CSVEGGGRTEAFF. The V gene is TRBV29-1, the J gene TRBJ1-1; D not certain. CDR3 size: 13 residues. V was shortened by 1 base and J by 5 bases, with 11 bases between the two germline ends. Germline V gene lookup returns CDR1 SQVTM and CDR2 ANQGSEA.